This T cell receptor (beta chain) came from a study of OX40 agonist ivuxolimab in advanced cancers. Study outcomes and limitations: Clonal expansion from baseline to week 6 occurred in both CD4+ and CD8+ T cells.

In regard to this clone: Its cognate antigen is unknown.

After removal of 6 bases from V and 4 bases from J, the junction contained 6 bases not matched to a gene. In germline, CDR1 is MDHEN, CDR2 SYDVKM. This CDR3 is built from 14 residues. Sequencing was performed with immunoSEQ multiplex PCR; in TCRdb, only in-frame clones are kept and a portion is missing. This table has over 70,000 clones, roughly 89% appearing once. The material was CD4+ or CD8+ T cells sorted from blood, obtained in a trial of the OX40 agonist ivuxolimab. The genes are TRBV28 and TRBJ1-1; 9 bases align to TRBD1. This TCR derives from an adult with an advanced solid tumor such as melanoma, head and neck, liver or kidney cancer. The CDR3 nucleotides read TGTGCCAGCAGGTTTAGGACAGGGGCCACTGAAGCTTTCTTT. It yields the protein CASRFRTGATEAFF.